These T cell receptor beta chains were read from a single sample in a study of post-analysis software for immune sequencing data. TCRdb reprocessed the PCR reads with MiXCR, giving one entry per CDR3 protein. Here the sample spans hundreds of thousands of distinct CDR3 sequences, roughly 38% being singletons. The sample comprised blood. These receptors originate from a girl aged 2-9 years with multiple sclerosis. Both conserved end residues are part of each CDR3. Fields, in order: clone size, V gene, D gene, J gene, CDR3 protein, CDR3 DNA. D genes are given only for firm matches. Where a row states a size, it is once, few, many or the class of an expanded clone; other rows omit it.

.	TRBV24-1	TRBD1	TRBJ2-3	CATSGYGTGETDTQYF	TGTGCCACCAGTGGGTACGGGACAGGGGAAACAGATACGCAGTATTTT
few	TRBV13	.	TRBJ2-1	CASSLRRSSYNEQFF	TGTGCCAGCAGCTTACGCCGGAGCTCCTACAATGAGCAGTTCTTC
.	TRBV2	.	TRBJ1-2	CASSGQTANYGYTF	TGTGCCAGCAGTGGACAGACTGCTAACTATGGCTACACCTTC
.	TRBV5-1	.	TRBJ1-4	CASSLAGGGHEKLFF	TGCGCCAGCAGCTTGGCCGGGGGAGGTCATGAAAAACTGTTTTTT
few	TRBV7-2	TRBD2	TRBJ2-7	CASSPGLAPYEQYF	TGTGCCAGCAGCCCGGGACTAGCGCCCTACGAGCAGTACTTC
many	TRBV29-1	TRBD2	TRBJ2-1	CSASRTSTNNEQFF	TGCAGCGCATCAAGGACTAGCACAAACAATGAGCAGTTCTTC
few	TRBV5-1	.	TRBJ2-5	CASSRPGPGETQYF	TGCGCCAGCAGCAGGCCGGGGCCGGGTGAGACCCAGTACTTC
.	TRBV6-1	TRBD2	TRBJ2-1	CASSAGGLAGGRRSYNEQFF	TGTGCCAGCAGTGCCGGAGGACTAGCGGGGGGGCGGCGTTCCTACAATGAGCAGTTCTTC
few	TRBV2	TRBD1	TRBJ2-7	CASSNSGTGVEQYF	TGTGCCAGCAGTAACTCCGGGACAGGGGTCGAGCAGTACTTC
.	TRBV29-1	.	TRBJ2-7	CSVEAQGAEQYF	TGCAGCGTTGAAGCACAAGGAGCGGAGCAGTACTTC
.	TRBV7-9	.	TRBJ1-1	CASSRRAEAFF	TGTGCCAGCAGCCGCCGTGCTGAAGCTTTCTTT
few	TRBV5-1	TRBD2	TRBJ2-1	CASSFSGTSIDEQFF	TGCGCCAGCAGCTTCTCCGGGACTAGCATCGATGAGCAGTTCTTC
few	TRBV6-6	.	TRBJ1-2	CASSYRDCHYGYTF	TGTGCCAGCAGTTACAGGGACTGCCACTATGGCTACACCTTC
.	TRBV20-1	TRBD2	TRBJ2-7	CSAREAGERYEQYF	TGCAGTGCTAGGGAAGCGGGAGAGCGGTACGAGCAGTACTTC
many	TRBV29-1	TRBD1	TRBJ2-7	CSAQGSSYEQYF	TGCAGCGCACAGGGGTCCTCCTACGAGCAGTACTTC
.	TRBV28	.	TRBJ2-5	CASSWTWDVQEETQYF	TGTGCCAGCAGTTGGACCTGGGACGTCCAGGAAGAGACCCAGTACTTC
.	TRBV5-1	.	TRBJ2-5	CASSLMAGNQETQYF	TGCGCCAGCAGCTTGATGGCGGGGAATCAAGAGACCCAGTACTTC
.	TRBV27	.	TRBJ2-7	CASSLAHSYEQYF	TGTGCCAGCAGTTTGGCCCACTCCTACGAGCAGTACTTC
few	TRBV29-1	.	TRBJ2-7	CSVVSSAYEQYF	TGCAGCGTTGTTTCGTCGGCCTACGAGCAGTACTTC
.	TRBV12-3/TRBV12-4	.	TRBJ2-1	CAGSNGPPRGSEKFF	TGTGCCGGCAGCAATGGGCCCCCCAGAGGGTCGGAGAAGTTCTTC
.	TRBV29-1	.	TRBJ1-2	CSAAGQGSHGYTF	TGCAGCGCGGCGGGGCAGGGCTCGCATGGCTACACCTTC
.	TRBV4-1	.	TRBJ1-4	CASSQLGLGREKLFF	TGCGCCAGCAGCCAACTTGGACTCGGTCGGGAAAAACTGTTTTTT
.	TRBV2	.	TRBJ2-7	CASREDWSQPPSYEQYF	TGTGCCAGCCGCGAGGACTGGTCACAGCCGCCTTCCTACGAGCAGTACTTC
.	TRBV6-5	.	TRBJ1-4	CASTRFRGNEKLFF	TGTGCCAGCACGCGTTTTCGGGGTAATGAAAAACTGTTTTTT
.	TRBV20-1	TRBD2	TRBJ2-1	CSASSAGGAYNEQFF	TGCAGTGCTAGTAGCGCCGGGGGGGCCTACAATGAGCAGTTCTTC
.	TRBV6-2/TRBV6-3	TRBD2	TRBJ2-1	CASSYGREGPEQFF	TGTGCCAGCAGTTACGGACGGGAGGGACCCGAGCAGTTCTTC
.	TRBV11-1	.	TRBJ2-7	CASSRWDTTYEQYF	TGTGCCAGCAGCCGATGGGACACCACCTACGAGCAGTACTTC
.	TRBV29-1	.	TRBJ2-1	CSVLRPSYNEQFF	TGCAGCGTCCTCAGACCCTCCTACAATGAGCAGTTCTTC